Listed here are 5 T cell receptor beta chains from one sample, sequenced in a study of a mutant IDH1 vaccine in newly diagnosed glioma. No antigen has been assigned to these receptors. The data were produced by immunoSEQ multiplex PCR, yet TCRdb's version contains in-frame clones alone and is incomplete. The sample has about 33,000 clones, about four fifths seen once; the top ten hold about 24%. The time point is: week 5, during vaccination. With topical imiquimod, each dose of the vaccine consisted of 300 ug of mutant IDH1 20-mer peptide. The specimen comprised PBMCs, sampled from a glioma patient whose treatment included an IDH1 peptide vaccine. The source of these receptors is a man under 40 with glioma.

This chain joins TRBV29-1 and TRBJ1-3; the match to TRBD1 covers 9 bases. Trimming removed 6 bases from V and 2 bases from J; junction bases left unmatched: 8. Looked up from germline, CDR1 is SQVTM and CDR2 is ANQGSEA. CDR3 length: 15 amino acids. In DNA form, the CDR3 reads TGCAGCGTGGTAATCCGGGACAGGGCTGGAAACACCATATATTTT. This gives the protein CSVVIRDRAGNTIYF.

V and J are TRBV15 and TRBJ1-5; D is unresolved. The CDR3 contains 14 residues. With 1 base removed from V and 2 bases from J, the gap between germline ends came to 6 bases. The germline V gene has CDR1 LNHNV and CDR2 YYDKDF (reference sequence). This chain's CDR3 is CATSRGEGNQPQHF. The DNA for the CDR3 is TGTGCCACCAGCAGAGGCGAGGGCAATCAGCCCCAGCATTTT.

The chain is built from TRBV5-4 and TRBJ2-3, with a possible D match to TRBD1 (6 bases). V was trimmed by 3 bases and J by 1 base, leaving 12 bases between them. The germline gives CDR1 SGHNT, CDR2 YYREEE (reference sequence). There are 15 residues in the CDR3. The CDR3, as DNA: TGTGCCAGCAGCTCCAGGGGTCCGGGCACAGATACGCAGTATTTT. Residues: CASSSRGPGTDTQYF.

The rearrangement links TRBV19 to TRBJ1-2; D is unclear. V lost 7 bases and J 8 bases, leaving 14 bases between the germline ends. Germline V gene lookup returns CDR1 LNHDA and CDR2 SQIVND (reference sequence). This CDR3 spans 12 amino acids. As DNA, the CDR3 is TGTGCCAGTAAGATCCCAACGCGGGGCTACACCTTC. It specifies CASKIPTRGYTF.

The chain combines TRBV6-5 with TRBJ2-5, with D maybe TRBD1 (5 bases). The CDR3 extends over 14 amino acids. V lost 1 base to trimming and J lost 4 bases, with 10 bases between them. The germline V gene has CDR1 MNHEY and CDR2 SVGAGI. This CDR3 reads CASSYYGGAETQYF. The DNA for the CDR3 is TGTGCCAGCAGTTACTACGGTGGGGCAGAGACCCAGTACTTC.